A selection of T cell receptor beta chains follows, all from one sample in a study of blood T cell repertoires in COVID-19. Clones were read by immunoSEQ multiplex PCR, and TCRdb kept only the in-frame ones, dropping some. The repertoire holds fewer than 300,000 clones, with roughly nine tenths as singletons. The sequenced sample was peripheral blood. These TCRs come from a woman under 40 with COVID-19, enrolled during active disease. The CDR3 runs from the conserved cysteine through the conserved F or W. Fields, in order: CDR3 protein, V gene, J gene.

cdr3_aa: CASSLVGLAGGETQYF; v_call: TRBV5-1; j_call: TRBJ2-5
cdr3_aa: CASRAQGLAGSYEQYF; v_call: TRBV5-1; j_call: TRBJ2-7
cdr3_aa: CASSFVLGVPRDPPDTQYF; v_call: TRBV5-1; j_call: TRBJ2-3
cdr3_aa: CASSLVGGDNEQFF; v_call: TRBV11-2; j_call: TRBJ2-1
cdr3_aa: CASSATGGFNNYGYTF; v_call: TRBV9; j_call: TRBJ1-2
cdr3_aa: CATGTGDSTNEKLFF; v_call: TRBV19; j_call: TRBJ1-4
cdr3_aa: CASSLGLAGGTSTDTQYF; v_call: TRBV5-4; j_call: TRBJ2-3
cdr3_aa: CASSILRTGTNTEAFF; v_call: TRBV28; j_call: TRBJ1-1
cdr3_aa: CASSWIRGTLNQPQHF; v_call: TRBV28; j_call: TRBJ1-5
cdr3_aa: CASSSHPGYEQYF; v_call: TRBV3-1/TRBV3-2; j_call: TRBJ2-7
cdr3_aa: CASSLAAGRADQPQHF; v_call: TRBV7-8; j_call: TRBJ1-5
cdr3_aa: CASSLRSGNDNTQYF; v_call: TRBV13; j_call: TRBJ2-3
cdr3_aa: CASSLLRKAGRTSNYGYTF; v_call: TRBV7-9; j_call: TRBJ1-2
cdr3_aa: CASSPHQRLGNTIYF; v_call: TRBV14; j_call: TRBJ1-3
cdr3_aa: CASSLMAGTSVYNEQFF; v_call: TRBV14; j_call: TRBJ2-1
cdr3_aa: CASSWTGGYEQYF; v_call: TRBV11-2; j_call: TRBJ2-7
cdr3_aa: CASRSRGTRAADTQYF; v_call: TRBV27; j_call: TRBJ2-3
cdr3_aa: CASSLGRVYEQYF; v_call: TRBV27; j_call: TRBJ2-7
cdr3_aa: CAISGGDGGAYGYTF; v_call: TRBV10-3; j_call: TRBJ1-2
cdr3_aa: CASSIEGWYSDNEQFF; v_call: TRBV19; j_call: TRBJ2-1
cdr3_aa: CASSGGTVNQPQHF; v_call: TRBV6-6; j_call: TRBJ1-5
cdr3_aa: CASSAFTERNEQFF; v_call: TRBV9; j_call: TRBJ2-1
cdr3_aa: CASSYSVNYEQYF; v_call: TRBV6-5; j_call: TRBJ2-7
cdr3_aa: CASSLTGTDNQPQHF; v_call: TRBV14; j_call: TRBJ1-5
cdr3_aa: CASSFGGASGNTIYF; v_call: TRBV11-2; j_call: TRBJ1-3
cdr3_aa: CASSLAGTISGNTIYF; v_call: TRBV5-1; j_call: TRBJ1-3
cdr3_aa: CASNLEGDSTEAFF; v_call: TRBV4-1; j_call: TRBJ1-1
cdr3_aa: CASSVAPNTEAFF; v_call: TRBV25-1; j_call: TRBJ1-1
cdr3_aa: CASSFGGAGNTIYF; v_call: TRBV28; j_call: TRBJ1-3
cdr3_aa: CASSLTETGGLKSYGYTF; v_call: TRBV7-8; j_call: TRBJ1-2
cdr3_aa: CASSYGGARGTGELFF; v_call: TRBV6-5; j_call: TRBJ2-2
cdr3_aa: CASSQSRLAGGPGELFF; v_call: TRBV11-3; j_call: TRBJ2-2
cdr3_aa: CASSFGTAYEQYF; v_call: TRBV5-4; j_call: TRBJ2-7
cdr3_aa: CASRTGGDGNTIYF; v_call: TRBV5-1; j_call: TRBJ1-3
cdr3_aa: CASSLEGEPGQPQHF; v_call: TRBV7-8; j_call: TRBJ1-5
cdr3_aa: CASSIEARESYEQYF; v_call: TRBV19; j_call: TRBJ2-7
cdr3_aa: CASSKATGYNEQFF; v_call: TRBV21-1; j_call: TRBJ2-1
cdr3_aa: CASSLSFPRNTIYF; v_call: TRBV28; j_call: TRBJ1-3
cdr3_aa: CASSAPRTGGQPQHF; v_call: TRBV28; j_call: TRBJ1-5
cdr3_aa: CATSRDASPLGRPQHF; v_call: TRBV15; j_call: TRBJ1-5
cdr3_aa: CATSRDVKGAGEKLFF; v_call: TRBV15; j_call: TRBJ1-4
cdr3_aa: CASSLNFGTNTEAFF; v_call: TRBV5-1; j_call: TRBJ1-1
cdr3_aa: CASSTRRGYGYTF; v_call: TRBV19; j_call: TRBJ1-2
cdr3_aa: CASSFGQVPLFNSPLHF; v_call: TRBV28; j_call: TRBJ1-6
cdr3_aa: CAWSSRVKHTF; v_call: TRBV30; j_call: TRBJ1-2
cdr3_aa: CASSLAQGKSYEQYF; v_call: TRBV7-9; j_call: TRBJ2-7
cdr3_aa: CATSDPGTGITGELFF; v_call: TRBV24-1; j_call: TRBJ2-2